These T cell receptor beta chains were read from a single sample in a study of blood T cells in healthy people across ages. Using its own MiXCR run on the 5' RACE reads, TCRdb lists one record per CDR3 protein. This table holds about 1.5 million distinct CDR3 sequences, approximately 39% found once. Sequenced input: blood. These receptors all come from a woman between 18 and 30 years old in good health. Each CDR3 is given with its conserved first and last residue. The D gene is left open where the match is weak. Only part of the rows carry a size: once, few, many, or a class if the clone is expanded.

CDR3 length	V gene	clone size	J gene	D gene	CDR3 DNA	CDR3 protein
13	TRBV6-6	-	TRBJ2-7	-	TGTGCCAGCAGTTACTCCGGCCGTTTCGAGCAGTACTTC	CASSYSGRFEQYF
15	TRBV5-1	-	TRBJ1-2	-	TGCGCCAGCAGCGGTCAGGGGAAGGCTAACTATGGCTACACCTTC	CASSGQGKANYGYTF
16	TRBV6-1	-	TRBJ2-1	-	TGTGCCAGCAGTGAAGCAGGGGGGAGCGCCTACAATGAGCAGTTCTTC	CASSEAGGSAYNEQFF
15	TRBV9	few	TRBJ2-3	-	TGTGCCAGCAGCGTTGGGGCGATTAGCACAGATACGCAGTATTTT	CASSVGAISTDTQYF
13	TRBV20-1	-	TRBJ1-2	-	TGCAGTGCTAGTGTGGAGGGGAACTATGGCTACACCTTC	CSASVEGNYGYTF
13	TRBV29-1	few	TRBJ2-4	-	TGCAGCGCCATTGGGCGTGCCAAAAACATTCAGTACTTC	CSAIGRAKNIQYF
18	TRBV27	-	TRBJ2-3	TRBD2	TGTGCCAGCAGTTTATATAGCGGGGGGGCCACAAGCACAGATACGCAGTATTTT	CASSLYSGGATSTDTQYF
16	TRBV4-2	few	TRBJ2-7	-	TGTGCCAGCAGCCAAGCGTCGGTGGGAGGATCCTACGAGCAGTACTTC	CASSQASVGGSYEQYF
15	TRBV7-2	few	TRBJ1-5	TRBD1	TGTGCCAGCAGCTTAGACAGGGGCCTCAATCAGCCCCAGCATTTT	CASSLDRGLNQPQHF
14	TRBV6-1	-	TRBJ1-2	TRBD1	TGTGCCAGCAGTGATCGGACAGGAAACTATGGCTACACCTTC	CASSDRTGNYGYTF
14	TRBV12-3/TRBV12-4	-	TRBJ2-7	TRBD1	TGTGCCAGCAGTTTCGGGACAGGGGTGCGGGAGCAGTACTTC	CASSFGTGVREQYF
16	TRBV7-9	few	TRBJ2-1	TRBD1	TGTGCCAGCAGCTCGCGAGGCCAGGGGGATTTTAATGAGCAGTTCTTC	CASSSRGQGDFNEQFF
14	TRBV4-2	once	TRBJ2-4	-	TGTGCCAGCAGCCAAGATCCCGCCAGTAACATTCAGTACTTC	CASSQDPASNIQYF
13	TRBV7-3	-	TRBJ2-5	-	TGTGCCAGCAGCCCAGTCCCCGAAGAGACCCAGTACTTC	CASSPVPEETQYF
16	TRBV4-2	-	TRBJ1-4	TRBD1	TGTGCCAGCAGCCGGGCAGGGGGCAGTCTTGATGAAAAACTGTTTTTT	CASSRAGGSLDEKLFF
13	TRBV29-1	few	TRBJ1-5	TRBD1	TGCAGCGTCGGTAGGGGGCCGGGTCAGCCCCAGCATTTT	CSVGRGPGQPQHF
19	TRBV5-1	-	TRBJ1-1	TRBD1	TGCGCCAGCGGGACAGGGCTTATATCAGAGGTACATAAGAACACTGAAGCTTTCTTT	CASGTGLISEVHKNTEAFF
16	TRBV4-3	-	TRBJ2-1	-	TGCGCCAGCAGCCTCCGTAACTCGGGCTCCTACAATGAGCAGTTCTTC	CASSLRNSGSYNEQFF
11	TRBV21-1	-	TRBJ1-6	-	TGTGCCAGCAGCGAGACTGGCGCCTACCACTTT	CASSETGAYHF
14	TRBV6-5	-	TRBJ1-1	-	TGTGCCAGCAGTTACCAGGGGCAGAACACTGAAGCTTTCTTT	CASSYQGQNTEAFF
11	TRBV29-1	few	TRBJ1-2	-	TGCAGCGTTCCCGGGACACCTGGCTACACCTTC	CSVPGTPGYTF
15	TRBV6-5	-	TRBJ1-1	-	TGTGCCAGCAGTTACTCGGATCTGGGGGGCACTGAAGCTTTCTTT	CASSYSDLGGTEAFF
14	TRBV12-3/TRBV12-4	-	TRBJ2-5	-	TGTGCCAGCAGCCTACTAGTTTATCAAGAGACCCAGTACTTC	CASSLLVYQETQYF
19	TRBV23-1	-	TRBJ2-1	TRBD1	TGCGCCAGCAGTCAAACGCGTCCCGGGACAGGGAGGGGGGTCAATGAGCAGTTCTTC	CASSQTRPGTGRGVNEQFF
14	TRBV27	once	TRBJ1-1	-	TGTGCCAGCAGGTCGGCAGGTCCGAACACTGAAGCTTTCTTT	CASRSAGPNTEAFF
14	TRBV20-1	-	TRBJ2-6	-	TGCAGTGCTAGAACAGTGCGTGGGGCCAACGTCCTGACTTTC	CSARTVRGANVLTF
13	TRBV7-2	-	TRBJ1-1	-	TGTGCCAGCAGCTCGGGACCCTTTCCGGAAGCTTTCTTT	CASSSGPFPEAFF
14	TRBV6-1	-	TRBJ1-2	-	TGTGCCAGCATACGGAACAGAAGCTTCTATGGCTACACCTTC	CASIRNRSFYGYTF
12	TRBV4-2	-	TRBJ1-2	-	TGTGCCAGCAGCAAACCTTCAGGGGGCTACACCTTC	CASSKPSGGYTF
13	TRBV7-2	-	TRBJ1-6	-	TGTGCCAGCAGCTTAGCGTCACGAACACCCCTCCACTTT	CASSLASRTPLHF
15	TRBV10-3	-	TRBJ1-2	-	TGTGCCATCAGGCCATCAGGGGACCCCTACTATGGCTACACCTTC	CAIRPSGDPYYGYTF
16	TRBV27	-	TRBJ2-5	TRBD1	TGTGCCAGCAGTTTATTTGGGACAGGGCCTAAAGAGACCCAGTACTTC	CASSLFGTGPKETQYF
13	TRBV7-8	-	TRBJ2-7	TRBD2	TGTGCCGGCAGCTTAACTAGCGGTTACGAGCAGTACTTC	CAGSLTSGYEQYF
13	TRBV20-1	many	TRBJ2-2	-	TGCAGTGCTAGAGATCTGGGGACCGGGGAGCTGTTTTTT	CSARDLGTGELFF
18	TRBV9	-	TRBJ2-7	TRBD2	TGTGCCAGCACTAGTGGTAGCGGGATGCTAACCTCCTACAATGAGCAGTACTTC	CASTSGSGMLTSYNEQYF
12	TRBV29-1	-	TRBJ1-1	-	TGCAGCGTGCTCCCTTGGAACACTGAAGCTTTCTTT	CSVLPWNTEAFF
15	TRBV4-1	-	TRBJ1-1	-	TGCGCCAGCAGCCAAGAAGTAAGGGGGTGGAGTGAAGCTTTCTTT	CASSQEVRGWSEAFF
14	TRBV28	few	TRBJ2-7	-	TGTGCCAGCAGGATGGACCGGGGTTTCTACGAGCAGTACTTC	CASRMDRGFYEQYF
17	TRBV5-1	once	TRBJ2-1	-	TGCGCCAGCAGCTTGGCCTTGGCCCGGAGCTCCTACAATGAGCAGTTCTTC	CASSLALARSSYNEQFF
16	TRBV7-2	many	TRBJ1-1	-	TGTGCCAGCAGCTTCCCCCATGGGGGTACCAACACTGAAGCTTTCTTT	CASSFPHGGTNTEAFF
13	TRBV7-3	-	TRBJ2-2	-	TGTGCCAGCAGCTTAGCTGGGACCGGGGGGCTGTTTTTT	CASSLAGTGGLFF
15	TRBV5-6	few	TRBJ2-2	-	TGTGCCAGCAGCTTGGCTCAGACCAACACCGGGGAGCTGTTTTTT	CASSLAQTNTGELFF
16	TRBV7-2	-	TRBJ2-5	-	TGTGCCAGCAGCTTCGGCGAGCGGAGGTACCAAGAGACCCAGTACTTC	CASSFGERRYQETQYF
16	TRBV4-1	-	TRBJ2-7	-	TGCGCCAGCAGCCAAGATTACCCGGACAGTTCCTACGAGCAGTACTTC	CASSQDYPDSSYEQYF
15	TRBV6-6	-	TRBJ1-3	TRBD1	TGTGCCAGCAGGGAAGAACAGGGGGCCGGAAACACCATATATTTT	CASREEQGAGNTIYF
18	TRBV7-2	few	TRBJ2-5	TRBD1	TGTGCCAGCAGCTCGAGGACCGGGGACAGGGGTTCCTACAATGAGCAGTACTTC	CASSSRTGDRGSYNEQYF
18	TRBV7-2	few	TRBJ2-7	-	TGTGCCAGCAGCCTCCCGCAAGGTGGGGACCTCTCCGACTACGAGCAGTACTTC	CASSLPQGGDLSDYEQYF
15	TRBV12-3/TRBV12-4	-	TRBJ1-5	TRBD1	TGTGCCAGCAGTTTAACATCGACAGGGGCACAGCCCCAGCATTTT	CASSLTSTGAQPQHF
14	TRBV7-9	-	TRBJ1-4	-	TGTGCCAGCAGCTTAACTTTCCTTAATGAAAAACTGTTTTTT	CASSLTFLNEKLFF
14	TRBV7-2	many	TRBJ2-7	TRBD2	TGTGCCAGCACCAATCCGGGACTAACCTACGAGCAGTACTTC	CASTNPGLTYEQYF
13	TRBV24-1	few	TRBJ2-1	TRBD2	TGTGCCACCAGACTAGCGGCCCCCAATGAGCAGTTCTTC	CATRLAAPNEQFF
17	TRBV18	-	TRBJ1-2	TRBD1	TGTGCCAGCTCACCACCGAACAGGGGCCAAGCTAACTATGGCTACACCTTC	CASSPPNRGQANYGYTF
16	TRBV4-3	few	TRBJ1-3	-	TGCGCCAGCAGCCAAGGATGGAGGAATTCTGGAAACACCATATATTTT	CASSQGWRNSGNTIYF
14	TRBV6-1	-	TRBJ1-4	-	TGTGCCAGCAATGTGCGGGAGAGGGGTGAAAAACTGTTTTTT	CASNVRERGEKLFF
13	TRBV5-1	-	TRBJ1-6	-	TGCGCCAGCAGCTTAGAATATAATTCACCCCTCCACTTT	CASSLEYNSPLHF
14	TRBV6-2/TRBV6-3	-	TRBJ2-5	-	TGTACCAGCAGTTATCGCGGTCCCATGGAGACCCAGTACTTC	CTSSYRGPMETQYF
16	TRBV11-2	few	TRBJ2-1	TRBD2	TGTGCCAGCAGACCAAGGCTAGCGGGAGCGGTCAATGAGCAGTTCTTC	CASRPRLAGAVNEQFF
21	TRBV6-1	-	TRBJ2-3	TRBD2	TGTGCCAGCAGAAGACAGGGGAAAGGGACTAGCGGGGCTATCTCCACAGATACGCAGTATTTT	CASRRQGKGTSGAISTDTQYF
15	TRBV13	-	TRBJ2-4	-	TGTGCCAGCACCCTCGTATCTCTAGCCAAAAACATTCAGTACTTC	CASTLVSLAKNIQYF
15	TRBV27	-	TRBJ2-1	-	TGTGCCAGCAGTGCGGACACAAACACCTACAATGAGCAGTTCTTC	CASSADTNTYNEQFF